The next 12 T cell receptor beta chains were all read from a single sample in a study of blood T cell repertoires in COVID-19 (dated by TCRdb to 2018 to 2021). The library came from the immunoSEQ multiplex PCR assay. In its TCRdb copy, this immuneACCESS table keeps in-frame sequences only and misses some clones. Where compared with another copy, unresolved V genes explain less than half of these, and the others have no known cause. This sample has about 99,000 clones in its table, and about 92% of those were observed once. About a sixth of the sample comes from the top ten. Source material: peripheral blood. These receptors were obtained from a woman aged 80 or older in a cohort sampled during active COVID-19.

The chain joins TRBV4-1 to TRBJ2-2, with 8 positions matching TRBD1. Germline trimming cut 2 bases from V and 5 bases from J; bases unmatched to any gene: 7. Germline V gives CDR1 MGHRA, CDR2 YSYEKL. The CDR3 extends over 16 amino acids. CDR3 amino acids: CASSQPDRAGTGELFF. The CDR3 region has the DNA TGCGCCAGCAGCCAACCGGACAGGGCAGGAACCGGGGAGCTGTTTTTT.

V and J are TRBV6-4 and TRBJ1-6; TRBD1 agrees at 7 bases. The CDR3 length is 15 residues. Losses at the gene ends were 6 bases for V and 5 bases for J; bases not matched to a gene: 7. CDR1 and CDR2 from the germline V gene are MRHNA and SNTAGT. CDR3 sequence: CASSTGAGNNSPLHF. In DNA, the CDR3 is TGTGCCAGCAGCACAGGGGCTGGAAATAATTCACCCCTCCACTTT.

The rearrangement joins TRBV24-1 to TRBJ2-4; 7 nucleotides agree with TRBD1. This CDR3 comprises 14 residues. The germline V gene encodes CDR1 KGHDR and CDR2 SFDVKD. Trimming cost V 7 bases and J 15 bases; bases outside gene matches: 17. The CDR3 coding sequence is TGTGCCACCAGGTACAGGGGCGGCCCCCGAGATCCGTACTTC. This codes for CATRYRGGPRDPYF.

This clone has a single count. V gene TRBV30 combines with J gene TRBJ2-4, with a tentative D call TRBD1 (6 bases). The V and J ends lost 4 bases and 3 bases respectively, with 16 bases between them. Germline CDR1 GTSNPN, CDR2 SVGIG (reference sequence). This CDR3 has 15 residues. The CDR3 DNA follows: TGTGCCTGGAACCGGGACAATAGGATCAAAAACATTCAGTACTTC. It codes for CAWNRDNRIKNIQYF.

J is TRBJ1-2 and V is TRBV28; 7 positions agree with TRBD1. J gave up 0 bases and V 7 bases, and 5 bases lay outside the gene matches. CDR3 length equals 14 residues. Germline V lookup: CDR1 MDHEN, CDR2 SYDVKM. The CDR3 DNA reads as TGTGCCAGCATCGAGGGACAGCCTAACTATGGCTACACCTTC. Its protein product is CASIEGQPNYGYTF.

The gene calls are TRBV5-1 and TRBJ1-4, with D possibly matching TRBD1 (5 bases). CDR3 length: 14 amino acids. The germline V gene encodes CDR1 SGHRS and CDR2 YFSETQ. Trimming cost V 7 bases and J 8 bases, with 18 bases left between them. The CDR3 loop reads CASAQGQGGEKLFF. The CDR3 DNA follows: TGCGCCAGCGCCCAAGGGCAGGGAGGAGAAAAACTGTTTTTT.

The genes are TRBV5-1 and TRBJ1-3, with no clear D. With 2 bases removed from V and 7 bases from J, the gap between germline ends came to 13 bases. CDR3 length: 14 residues. Per the germline V gene, CDR1 is SGHRS and CDR2 is YFSETQ. CDR3 nucleotide sequence: TGCGCCAGCAGCTTACTGGTGTGCTGGAACACCATATATTTT. Encoded protein: CASSLLVCWNTIYF.

J is TRBJ2-7 and V is TRBV19; 10 bases map to TRBD1. Germline V lookup: CDR1 LNHDA, CDR2 SQIVND (reference sequence). The CDR3 has 13 residues. V shed 10 bases and J 2 bases; nucleotides not matched to a gene: 5. The CDR3 DNA is TGTGCCACTCGGACAGGGGGTCCCTACGAGCAGTACTTC. It yields the protein CATRTGGPYEQYF.

J is TRBJ2-2 and V is TRBV5-1; the match to TRBD1 covers 9 bases. The junction had 6 bases not matched to a gene; V was cut back by 4 bases and J by 5 bases. The CDR3 loop spans 15 amino acids. Per the germline V gene, CDR1 is SGHRS and CDR2 is YFSETQ. The CDR3 here is CASSPDRGWTGELFF. Written as DNA, the CDR3 is TGCGCCAGCAGCCCGGACAGGGGATGGACCGGGGAGCTGTTTTTT.

The sample holds a few counts of this clone. The V call is TRBV5-1, the J call TRBJ2-1; 12 bases line up with TRBD2. Germline assignment: CDR1 SGHRS and CDR2 YFSETQ. With V trimmed by 4 bases and J by 5 bases, 7 bases remained unmatched. This CDR3 is built from 16 residues. CDR3 loop: CASSLQLAGGNNEQFF. In DNA, the CDR3 is TGCGCCAGCAGCCTCCAACTAGCGGGGGGCAACAATGAGCAGTTCTTC.

The V gene is TRBV11-3, the J gene TRBJ2-1, with a weak D call TRBD2 (5 bases). V lost 0 bases, J lost 6 bases, and 9 bases lay in between. CDR1 SGHNT and CDR2 YENEEA come from the germline V gene. This CDR3 is 14 amino acids long. CDR3 residues: CASSLDPAVNEQFF. CDR3 DNA: TGTGCCAGCAGCTTAGACCCAGCGGTCAATGAGCAGTTCTTC.

This clone occurred a few times. This chain uses TRBV5-1 with TRBJ2-3, with TRBD2 identical over 10 bases. Germline-derived CDR1 and CDR2 are SGHRS and YFSETQ. Trimming cost V 4 bases and J 2 bases; bases outside gene matches: 4. The CDR3 is 15 residues long. The CDR3 nucleotides read TGCGCCAGCAGCGGGGGACTAGCGACCACAGATACGCAGTATTTT. Amino acid sequence: CASSGGLATTDTQYF.